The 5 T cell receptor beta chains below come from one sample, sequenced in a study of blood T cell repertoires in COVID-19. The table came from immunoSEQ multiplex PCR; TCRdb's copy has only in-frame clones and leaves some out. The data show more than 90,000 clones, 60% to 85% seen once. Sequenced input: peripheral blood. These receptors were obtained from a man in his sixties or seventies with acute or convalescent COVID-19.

CDR3 sequence: CAWNIPQYEQYF. As DNA, the CDR3 is TGTGCCTGGAACATACCCCAGTACGAGCAGTACTTC. The J gene is TRBJ2-7, the V gene TRBV30; D call uncertain. The CDR3 runs to 12 residues. Germline V gene data show CDR1 as GTSNPN and CDR2 as SVGIG (reference sequence). Trimming took 4 bases from V and 4 from J, leaving 11 bases between them. The whole variable domain, filled in from reference TRBV30 and TRBJ2-7, reads SQTIHQWPATLVQPVGSPLSLECTVEGTSNPNLYWYRQAAGRGLQLLFYSVGIGQISSEVPQNLSASRPQDRQFILSSKKLLLSDSGFYLCAWNIPQYEQYFGPGTRLTVT.

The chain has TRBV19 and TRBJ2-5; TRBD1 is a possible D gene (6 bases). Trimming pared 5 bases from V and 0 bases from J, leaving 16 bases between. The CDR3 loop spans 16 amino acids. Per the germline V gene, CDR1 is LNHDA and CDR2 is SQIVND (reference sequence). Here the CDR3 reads CASSHPRDTNQETQYF. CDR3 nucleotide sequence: TGTGCCAGTAGTCACCCACGGGACACCAACCAAGAGACCCAGTACTTC.

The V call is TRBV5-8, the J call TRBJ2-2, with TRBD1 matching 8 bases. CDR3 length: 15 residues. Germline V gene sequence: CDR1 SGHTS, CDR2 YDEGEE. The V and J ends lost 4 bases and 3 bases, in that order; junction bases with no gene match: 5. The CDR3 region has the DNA TGTGCCAGCAGCCCTTGGACAGGGCACACCGGGGAGCTGTTTTTT. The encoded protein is CASSPWTGHTGELFF.

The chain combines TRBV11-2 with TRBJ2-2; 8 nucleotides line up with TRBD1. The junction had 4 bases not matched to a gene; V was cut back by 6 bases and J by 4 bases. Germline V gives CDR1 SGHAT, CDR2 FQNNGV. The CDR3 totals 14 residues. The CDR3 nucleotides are TGTGCCAGCAGAAGGACAGGGAGCACCGGGGAGCTGTTTTTT. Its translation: CASRRTGSTGELFF.

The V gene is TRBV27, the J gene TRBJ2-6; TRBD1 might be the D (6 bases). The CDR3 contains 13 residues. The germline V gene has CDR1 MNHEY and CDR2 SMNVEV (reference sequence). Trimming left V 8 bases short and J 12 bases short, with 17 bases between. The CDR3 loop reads CASGFWARGVLTF. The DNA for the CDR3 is TGTGCCAGCGGGTTCTGGGCCAGGGGCGTCCTGACTTTC.